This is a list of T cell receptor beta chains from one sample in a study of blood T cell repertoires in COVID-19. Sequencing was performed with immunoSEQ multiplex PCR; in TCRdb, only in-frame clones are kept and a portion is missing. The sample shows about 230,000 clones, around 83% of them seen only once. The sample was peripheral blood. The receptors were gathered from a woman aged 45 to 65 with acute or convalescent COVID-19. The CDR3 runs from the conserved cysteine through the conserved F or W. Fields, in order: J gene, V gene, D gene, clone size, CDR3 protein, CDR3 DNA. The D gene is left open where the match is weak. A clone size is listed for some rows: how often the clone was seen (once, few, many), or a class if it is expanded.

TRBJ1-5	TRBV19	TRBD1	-	CASSEGQGMISNQPQHF	TGTGCCAGTAGTGAGGGACAGGGAATGATTAGCAATCAGCCCCAGCATTTT
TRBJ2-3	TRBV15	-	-	CATSRGGVLEQYF	TGTGCCACCAGCAGAGGCGGGGTATTGGAGCAGTATTTT
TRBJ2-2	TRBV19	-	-	CASLRTHLTGELFF	TGTGCCAGTCTTAGGACACACCTTACCGGGGAGCTGTTTTTT
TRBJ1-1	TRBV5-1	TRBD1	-	CASSLEAGGTEAFF	TGCGCCAGCAGCTTGGAGGCAGGGGGCACTGAAGCTTTCTTT
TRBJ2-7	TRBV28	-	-	CASTAGGSYEQYF	TGTGCCAGCACGGCAGGGGGGAGCTACGAGCAGTACTTC
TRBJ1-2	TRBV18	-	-	CASSPRGGYGYTF	TGTGCCAGCTCACCAAGGGGAGGCTATGGCTACACCTTC
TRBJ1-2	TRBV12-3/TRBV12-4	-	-	CASSLMGVYGYTF	TGTGCCAGCAGTTTAATGGGAGTCTATGGCTACACCTTC
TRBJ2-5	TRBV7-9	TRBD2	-	CASSYLAGVETQYF	TGTGCCAGCAGCTACCTAGCGGGAGTAGAGACCCAGTACTTC
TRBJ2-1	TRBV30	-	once	CAWASGVREWGNEQFF	TGTGCCTGGGCGTCCGGGGTACGGGAATGGGGTAATGAGCAGTTCTTC
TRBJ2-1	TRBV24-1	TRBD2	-	CATRPTSGRGDEQFF	TGTGCCACCAGGCCGACTAGCGGGAGGGGAGATGAGCAGTTCTTC
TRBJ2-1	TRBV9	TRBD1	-	CASSAGTGYNGEQFF	TGTGCCAGCAGCGCCGGGACAGGGTATAACGGTGAGCAGTTCTTC
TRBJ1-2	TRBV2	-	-	CASEYRQQGSGYTF	TGTGCCAGCGAGTACCGGCAGCAGGGTAGTGGCTACACCTTC
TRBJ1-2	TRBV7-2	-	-	CASSPRMGGYGYTF	TGTGCCAGCAGCCCTCGAATGGGGGGCTATGGCTACACCTTC
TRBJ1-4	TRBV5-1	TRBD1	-	CASSFGTGGTNEKLFF	TGCGCCAGCAGCTTTGGGACAGGGGGTACTAATGAAAAACTGTTTTTT
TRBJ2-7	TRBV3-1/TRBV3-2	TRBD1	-	CASSHGTGTGGYEQYF	TGTGCCAGCAGCCACGGAACCGGGACAGGGGGCTACGAGCAGTACTTC
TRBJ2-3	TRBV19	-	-	CASSITGSTDTQYF	TGTGCCAGTAGTATCACAGGGAGCACAGATACGCAGTATTTT
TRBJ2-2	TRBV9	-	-	CASSPLGGRVDGELFF	TGTGCCAGCAGCCCCCTGGGGGGGCGGGTCGACGGGGAGCTGTTTTTT
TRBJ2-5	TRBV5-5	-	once	CASSLGLEETQYF	TGTGCCAGCAGCCTGGGACTGGAAGAGACCCAGTACTTC
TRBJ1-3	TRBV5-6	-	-	CASSSARGSGNTIYF	TGTGCCAGCAGTTCGGCGCGGGGGTCTGGAAACACCATATATTTT
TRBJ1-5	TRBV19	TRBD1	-	CASVTTGTGNSNQPQHF	TGTGCCAGTGTAACGACCGGGACAGGGAATAGCAATCAGCCCCAGCATTTT
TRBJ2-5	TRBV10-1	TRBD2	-	CASPSGGQETQYF	TGCGCCAGTCCTTCGGGGGGCCAAGAGACCCAGTACTTC
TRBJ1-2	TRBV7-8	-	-	CASSPTGSGYTF	TGTGCCAGCAGCCCCACAGGGAGCGGCTACACCTTC
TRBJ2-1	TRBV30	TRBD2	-	CACVKREGKSYNEQFF	TGTGCCTGCGTCAAGCGGGAGGGAAAGTCCTACAATGAGCAGTTCTTC
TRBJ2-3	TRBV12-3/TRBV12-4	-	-	CASSLVGDTQYF	TGTGCCAGCAGTTTAGTCGGGGATACGCAGTATTTT
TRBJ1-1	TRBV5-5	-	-	CASSALQGYSPLGTEAFF	TGTGCCAGCAGCGCGTTACAGGGTTATTCACCACTGGGGACTGAAGCTTTCTTT
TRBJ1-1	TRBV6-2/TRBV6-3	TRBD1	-	CASSPLWDSTEAFF	TGTGCCAGCAGTCCCCTATGGGACAGCACTGAAGCTTTCTTT
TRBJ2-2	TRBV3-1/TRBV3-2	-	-	CASSQDLSNTGELFF	TGTGCCAGCAGCCAGGACTTATCGAACACCGGGGAGCTGTTTTTT
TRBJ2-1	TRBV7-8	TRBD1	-	CASSLATGANEQFF	TGTGCCAGCAGCTTAGCGACAGGGGCCAATGAGCAGTTCTTC
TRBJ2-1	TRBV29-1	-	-	CSVALGYNEQFF	TGCAGCGTCGCACTAGGGTACAATGAGCAGTTCTTC
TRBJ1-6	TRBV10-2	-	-	CASSGPLSRARNSPLHF	TGCGCCAGCAGTGGGCCCCTGTCCAGGGCGCGGAATTCACCCCTCCACTTT
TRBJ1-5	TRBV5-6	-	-	CASSLSFRGKSNQPQHF	TGTGCCAGCAGCTTATCGTTTAGGGGAAAAAGCAATCAGCCCCAGCATTTT
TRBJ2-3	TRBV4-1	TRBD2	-	CASSQVLAGDRTDTQYF	TGCGCCAGCAGCCAAGTACTAGCGGGAGATAGGACAGATACGCAGTATTTT
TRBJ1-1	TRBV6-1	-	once	CASSYNSEAFF	TGTGCCAGCAGTTATAACAGTGAAGCTTTCTTT
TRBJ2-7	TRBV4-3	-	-	CASSGPGSPEQYF	TGCGCCAGCAGCGGCCCAGGTTCGCCCGAGCAGTACTTC
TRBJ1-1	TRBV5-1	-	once	CASSGGTEAFF	TGCGCCAGCAGCGGGGGGACTGAAGCTTTCTTT
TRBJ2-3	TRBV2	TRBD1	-	CASKQGQNTQYF	TGTGCCAGCAAACAGGGGCAAAATACGCAGTATTTT
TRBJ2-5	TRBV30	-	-	CAWRLRRLLRKGQETQYF	TGTGCCTGGAGATTACGTAGGCTCCTGAGGAAAGGCCAAGAGACCCAGTACTTC
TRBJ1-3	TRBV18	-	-	CASSPGGSSGNTIYF	TGTGCCAGCTCACCCGGTGGGAGCTCTGGAAACACCATATATTTT
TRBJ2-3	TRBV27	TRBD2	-	CASSLTSGVADTQYF	TGTGCCAGCAGTTTAACTAGCGGAGTCGCAGATACGCAGTATTTT
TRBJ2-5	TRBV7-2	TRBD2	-	CASGSLGGQETQYF	TGTGCCAGCGGTTCCCTCGGGGGGCAAGAGACCCAGTACTTC
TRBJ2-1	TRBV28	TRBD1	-	CASSAPGQGKFF	TGTGCCAGCAGTGCACCGGGACAGGGGAAGTTCTTC
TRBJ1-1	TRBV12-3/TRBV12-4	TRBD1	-	CASSGDRGAEAFF	TGTGCCAGCAGCGGGGACAGGGGCGCTGAAGCTTTCTTT
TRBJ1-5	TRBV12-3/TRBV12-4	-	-	CASRHRNQPQHF	TGTGCCAGCAGACACAGAAATCAGCCCCAGCATTTT
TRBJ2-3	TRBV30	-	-	CAWTNGRGADTQYF	TGTGCCTGGACCAACGGCAGGGGGGCAGATACGCAGTATTTT
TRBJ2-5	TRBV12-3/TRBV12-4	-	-	CASSLARGTQYF	TGTGCCAGCAGTTTAGCGCGAGGGACCCAGTACTTC
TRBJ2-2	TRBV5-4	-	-	CASSLDTIANTGELFF	TGTGCCAGCAGCTTGGACACAATCGCGAACACCGGGGAGCTGTTTTTT
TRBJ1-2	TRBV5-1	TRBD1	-	CASSPGGQGSVGYTF	TGCGCCAGCAGCCCGGGGGGACAGGGTAGTGTTGGCTACACCTTC
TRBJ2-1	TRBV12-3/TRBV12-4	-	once	CASSLRDWQFF	TGTGCCAGCAGTTTAAGGGACTGGCAGTTCTTC
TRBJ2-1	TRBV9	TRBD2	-	CASSVLADPYNEQFF	TGTGCCAGCAGCGTTCTAGCGGATCCATACAATGAGCAGTTCTTC
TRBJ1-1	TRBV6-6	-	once	CATFMMEGTEAFF	TGTGCCACCTTTATGATGGAGGGCACTGAAGCTTTCTTT
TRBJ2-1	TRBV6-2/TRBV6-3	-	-	CASSYPGRNNEQFF	TGTGCCAGCAGTTACCCGGGGAGGAACAATGAGCAGTTCTTC
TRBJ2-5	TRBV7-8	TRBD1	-	CASSLMGDSPFETQYF	TGTGCCAGCAGCTTAATGGGGGACAGCCCGTTCGAGACCCAGTACTTC